This T cell receptor (beta chain) was retrieved from a study of T cell clusters in autoimmune cytopenias. Each sample's input was approximately 0.25 ug genomic DNA, 30,000 to 45,000 genome equivalents. One tube held mixed TRB-A and TRB-B primer pools for touch-down PCR. TCRdb reprocessed the multiplex PCR reads; each CDR3 protein has one entry and no DNA is given. This listing includes 9,500 to 15,000 distinct CDR3 sequences. Germline CDR1 MNHEY, CDR2 SMNVEV (reference sequence). CDR3 size: 12 residues. The sequence was obtained from a human donor with an autoimmune cytopenia or autoimmune hepatitis (not recorded which). The specimen was peripheral blood. This chain links TRBV27 with TRBJ2-3. The CDR3 loop reads CASRLTPDTQYF.